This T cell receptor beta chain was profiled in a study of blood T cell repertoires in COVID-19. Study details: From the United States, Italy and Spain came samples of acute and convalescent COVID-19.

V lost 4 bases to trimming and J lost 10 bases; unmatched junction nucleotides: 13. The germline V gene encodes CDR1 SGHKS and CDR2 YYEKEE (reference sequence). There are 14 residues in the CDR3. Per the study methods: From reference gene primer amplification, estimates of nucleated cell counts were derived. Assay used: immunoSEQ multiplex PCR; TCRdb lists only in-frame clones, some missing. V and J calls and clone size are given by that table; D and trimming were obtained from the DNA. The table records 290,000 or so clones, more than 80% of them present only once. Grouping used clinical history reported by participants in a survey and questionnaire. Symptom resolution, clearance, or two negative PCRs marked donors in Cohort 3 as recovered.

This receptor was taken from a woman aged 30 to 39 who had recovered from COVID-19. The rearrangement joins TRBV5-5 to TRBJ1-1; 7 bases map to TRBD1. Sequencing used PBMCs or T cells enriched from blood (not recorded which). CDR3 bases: TGTGCCAGCAGCCCCGGGACAGTATTACCGGGAGCTTTCTTT. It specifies CASSPGTVLPGAFF.